Shown below are 2 T cell receptor beta chains from a single sample sequenced in a study of early T cells in non-severe SARS-CoV-2 infection. TCRdb processed the 5' RACE reads anew with MiXCR; each CDR3 protein has one entry. The sample yields about 30,000 distinct CDR3 sequences, approximately 5.2% seen once. The sequenced sample was whole blood. Receptors were obtained from an adult who was a healthcare worker with PCR-confirmed SARS-CoV-2 infection or an uninfected control (not recorded which).

This clonotype was counted at least ten times. The gene calls are TRBV7-9 and TRBJ1-5; a weak D match, TRBD1 (6 bases). Germline V gene lookup returns CDR1 SEHNR and CDR2 FQNEAQ (reference sequence). The ends were cut back, 4 bases at V and 7 bases at J, with 11 bases in the middle. The CDR3 extends over 13 amino acids. The CDR3 protein is CASSSGQSQPQHF. CDR3 DNA: TGTGCCAGCAGCTCGGGACAATCCCAGCCCCAGCATTTT.

This clonotype was recorded at least ten times. The CDR3 DNA reads TGTGCCAGCAGCTTTACGCTTGGGACAGATTCCTACGAGCAGTACTTC. Translated, it gives CASSFTLGTDSYEQYF. The V and J genes are TRBV11-2 and TRBJ2-7; 7 nucleotides line up with TRBD1. This CDR3 has 16 amino acids. Germline CDR1 SGHAT, CDR2 FQNNGV. The trim removed 3 bases at V and 1 base at J, leaving 9 bases unmatched.